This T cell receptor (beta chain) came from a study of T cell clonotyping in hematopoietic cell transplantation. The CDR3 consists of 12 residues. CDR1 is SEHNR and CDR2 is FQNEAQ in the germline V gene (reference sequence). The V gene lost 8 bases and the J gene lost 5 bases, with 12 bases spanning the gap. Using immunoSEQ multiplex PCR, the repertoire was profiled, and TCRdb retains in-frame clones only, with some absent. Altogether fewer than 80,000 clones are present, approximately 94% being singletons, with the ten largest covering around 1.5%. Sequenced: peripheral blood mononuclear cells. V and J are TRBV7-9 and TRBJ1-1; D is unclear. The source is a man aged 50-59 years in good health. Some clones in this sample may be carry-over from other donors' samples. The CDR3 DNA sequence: TGTGCCAGCGCCAAAATCGGAACTGAAGCTTTCTTT. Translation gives CASAKIGTEAFF.